A selection of T cell receptor beta chains follows, all from one sample in a study of blood T cell repertoires in COVID-19. Clones were read by immunoSEQ multiplex PCR, and TCRdb kept only the in-frame ones, dropping some. The sample lists some 31,000 clones, about nine tenths occurring once. Sequenced sample: peripheral blood. The receptor set was obtained from a man in his 70s with active or convalescent COVID-19. The CDR3 runs from the conserved cysteine through the conserved F or W. The D gene is left open where the match is weak. Only part of the rows carry a size: once, few, many, or a class if the clone is expanded.

clone_size: NA
d_call: TRBD1
j_call: TRBJ1-1
v_call: TRBV2
cdr3_nt: TGTGCCAGCACCTTTACAGGGGGCGTAAGTCTAGGGCTGAACACTGAAGCTTTCTTT
cdr3_aa: CASTFTGGVSLGLNTEAFF

clone_size: NA
d_call: NA
j_call: TRBJ2-1
v_call: TRBV30
cdr3_nt: TGTGCCTGGAGTCGGGGGGCTGTGTTTAATGAGCAGTTCTTC
cdr3_aa: CAWSRGAVFNEQFF

clone_size: NA
d_call: NA
j_call: TRBJ1-1
v_call: TRBV5-1
cdr3_nt: TGCGCCAGCAGCTTGGGGGGCCCTAAGGCTGAAGCTTTCTTT
cdr3_aa: CASSLGGPKAEAFF

clone_size: few
d_call: TRBD2
j_call: TRBJ2-7
v_call: TRBV28
cdr3_nt: TGTGCCAGCAGTCCGACACCGGGACTAGCGATGAGCTCCTACGAGCAGTACTTC
cdr3_aa: CASSPTPGLAMSSYEQYF

clone_size: NA
d_call: TRBD1
j_call: TRBJ1-5
v_call: TRBV5-8
cdr3_nt: TGTGCCAGCAGCAGATCGGGACAGCGACCAAATCAGCCCCAGCATTTT
cdr3_aa: CASSRSGQRPNQPQHF

clone_size: NA
d_call: NA
j_call: TRBJ2-7
v_call: TRBV27
cdr3_nt: TGTGCCAGCAGTTTAAAATTTTCGGGATACGAGCAGTACTTC
cdr3_aa: CASSLKFSGYEQYF

clone_size: once
d_call: TRBD1
j_call: TRBJ1-3
v_call: TRBV7-9
cdr3_nt: TGTGCCAGCAGCACCAGGGGGTCGAGCTCTGGAAACACCATATATTTT
cdr3_aa: CASSTRGSSSGNTIYF

clone_size: NA
d_call: NA
j_call: TRBJ1-1
v_call: TRBV5-1
cdr3_nt: TGCGCCAGCAGCTTACAGGTACAAAACACTGAAGCTTTCTTT
cdr3_aa: CASSLQVQNTEAFF

clone_size: NA
d_call: NA
j_call: TRBJ1-2
v_call: TRBV19
cdr3_nt: TGTGCCAGTATTCGAGATGTCGGGGTAGACTATGGCTACACCTTC
cdr3_aa: CASIRDVGVDYGYTF

clone_size: NA
d_call: TRBD1
j_call: TRBJ1-4
v_call: TRBV5-4
cdr3_nt: TGTGCCAGCAGCCCTCAACAGGGGAGAGAAGAAAAACTGTTTTTT
cdr3_aa: CASSPQQGREEKLFF

clone_size: NA
d_call: NA
j_call: TRBJ1-6
v_call: TRBV4-2
cdr3_nt: TGTGCCAGCAGCCAAGAGGCCAGGCCTCCCTATAATTCACCCCTCCACTTT
cdr3_aa: CASSQEARPPYNSPLHF

clone_size: NA
d_call: NA
j_call: TRBJ1-1
v_call: TRBV28
cdr3_nt: TGTGCCAGCAGTCTCGTTTTGAACACTGAAGCTTTCTTT
cdr3_aa: CASSLVLNTEAFF

clone_size: NA
d_call: NA
j_call: TRBJ1-3
v_call: TRBV12-3/TRBV12-4
cdr3_nt: TGTGCCAGCAGTGGGGGGGCTGGAAACACCATATATTTT
cdr3_aa: CASSGGAGNTIYF

clone_size: NA
d_call: TRBD1
j_call: TRBJ2-1
v_call: TRBV5-1
cdr3_nt: TGCGCCAGCAGCTCTACAGGGGGCTCCTACAATGAGCAGTTCTTC
cdr3_aa: CASSSTGGSYNEQFF

clone_size: NA
d_call: TRBD1
j_call: TRBJ1-2
v_call: TRBV30
cdr3_nt: TGTGCCTGGAATCCCGGGACAGGGGTTTCCTATGGCTACACCTTC
cdr3_aa: CAWNPGTGVSYGYTF

clone_size: NA
d_call: TRBD2
j_call: TRBJ2-5
v_call: TRBV14
cdr3_nt: TGTGCCAGCAGCCAAGTGGGACTATCTCAAGAGACCCAGTACTTC
cdr3_aa: CASSQVGLSQETQYF

clone_size: NA
d_call: TRBD2
j_call: TRBJ2-2
v_call: TRBV7-3
cdr3_nt: TGTGCCAGCAGCTTACTTGCGGGAGCGAACACCGGGGAGCTGTTTTTT
cdr3_aa: CASSLLAGANTGELFF

clone_size: NA
d_call: TRBD1
j_call: TRBJ1-2
v_call: TRBV7-9
cdr3_nt: TGTGCCAGCAGCTTAATTCAGGGACAGGGCTACACCTTC
cdr3_aa: CASSLIQGQGYTF

clone_size: NA
d_call: NA
j_call: TRBJ1-6
v_call: TRBV10-3
cdr3_nt: TGTGCCATCAGTGAGAATGGGGCCGGTATGAATTCACCCCTCCACTTT
cdr3_aa: CAISENGAGMNSPLHF

clone_size: NA
d_call: NA
j_call: TRBJ1-2
v_call: TRBV12-3/TRBV12-4
cdr3_nt: TGTGCCAGCAGTTTCGGGACTCCGGATGGCTACACCTTC
cdr3_aa: CASSFGTPDGYTF

clone_size: NA
d_call: TRBD2
j_call: TRBJ2-3
v_call: TRBV28
cdr3_nt: TGTGCCAGCAGCCGCCCGAGACTAGCGGGAGATACGCAGTATTTT
cdr3_aa: CASSRPRLAGDTQYF

clone_size: NA
d_call: TRBD2
j_call: TRBJ2-1
v_call: TRBV28
cdr3_nt: TGTGCCAGCAGTTTGGGGGGGGAGAATGAGCAGTTCTTC
cdr3_aa: CASSLGGENEQFF

clone_size: NA
d_call: TRBD2
j_call: TRBJ2-1
v_call: TRBV5-1
cdr3_nt: TGCGCCAGTAGCGGGGGGGAGAACAATGAGCAGTTCTTC
cdr3_aa: CASSGGENNEQFF

clone_size: NA
d_call: NA
j_call: TRBJ1-6
v_call: TRBV4-1
cdr3_nt: TGCGCCAGCAGCCGAGGAGACAGATCTTTGGGGTCCTATAATTCACCCCTCCACTTT
cdr3_aa: CASSRGDRSLGSYNSPLHF

clone_size: once
d_call: NA
j_call: TRBJ2-3
v_call: TRBV7-9
cdr3_nt: TGTGCCAGCAGCTTGGCGGGACGGGCCCAGGGAGATACGCAGTATTTT
cdr3_aa: CASSLAGRAQGDTQYF

clone_size: NA
d_call: NA
j_call: TRBJ2-7
v_call: TRBV24-1
cdr3_nt: TGTGCCACCAGTGATGAGCTAACCTACGAGCAGTACTTC
cdr3_aa: CATSDELTYEQYF

clone_size: NA
d_call: NA
j_call: TRBJ1-2
v_call: TRBV2
cdr3_nt: TGTGCCAGCAGGCGGGACGCCTTCGTGTATGGCTACACCTTC
cdr3_aa: CASRRDAFVYGYTF

clone_size: NA
d_call: TRBD1
j_call: TRBJ1-1
v_call: TRBV5-1
cdr3_nt: TGCGCCAGCAGCTTGGACAGGGGGAACACTGAAGCTTTCTTT
cdr3_aa: CASSLDRGNTEAFF

clone_size: once
d_call: NA
j_call: TRBJ1-6
v_call: TRBV7-9
cdr3_nt: TGTGCCAGCAGCTCAAATTCACCCCTCCACTTT
cdr3_aa: CASSSNSPLHF

clone_size: NA
d_call: NA
j_call: TRBJ2-7
v_call: TRBV5-4
cdr3_nt: TGTGCCAGCAGCTCGGACTTCGGGGACGAGCAGTACTTC
cdr3_aa: CASSSDFGDEQYF

clone_size: NA
d_call: NA
j_call: TRBJ1-1
v_call: TRBV10-1
cdr3_nt: TGCGCCAGCAGTGACGGGGGTACGAACACTGAAGCTTTCTTT
cdr3_aa: CASSDGGTNTEAFF

clone_size: NA
d_call: NA
j_call: TRBJ1-1
v_call: TRBV18
cdr3_nt: TGTGCCAGCTCACCACAGGGGTGGCGGACTGAAGCTTTCTTT
cdr3_aa: CASSPQGWRTEAFF

clone_size: NA
d_call: TRBD1
j_call: TRBJ1-2
v_call: TRBV7-2
cdr3_nt: TGTGCCAGCAGTCGAGGGACAGGGGTATTAAACTATGGCTACACCTTC
cdr3_aa: CASSRGTGVLNYGYTF

clone_size: NA
d_call: NA
j_call: TRBJ1-1
v_call: TRBV27
cdr3_nt: TGTGCCAGCAGTCCCAGGGCCCAGGCTGAAGCTTTCTTT
cdr3_aa: CASSPRAQAEAFF

clone_size: NA
d_call: NA
j_call: TRBJ1-2
v_call: TRBV10-3
cdr3_nt: TGTGCCATCAAGACAGAGAACTATGGCTACACCTTC
cdr3_aa: CAIKTENYGYTF

clone_size: NA
d_call: NA
j_call: TRBJ2-2
v_call: TRBV19
cdr3_nt: TGTGCCAGTAGTATAGATTTAAGGGGTTCCGGGGAGCTGTTTTTT
cdr3_aa: CASSIDLRGSGELFF

clone_size: NA
d_call: TRBD1
j_call: TRBJ1-1
v_call: TRBV6-6
cdr3_nt: TGTGCCAGCAGTAACAGGGGAGAGAACGCTGAAGCTTTCTTT
cdr3_aa: CASSNRGENAEAFF

clone_size: once
d_call: TRBD1
j_call: TRBJ1-1
v_call: TRBV7-9
cdr3_nt: TGTGCCAGCAGCTTAGGACAGGGAGTGGGAACTGAAGCTTTCTTT
cdr3_aa: CASSLGQGVGTEAFF

clone_size: few
d_call: NA
j_call: TRBJ1-6
v_call: TRBV27
cdr3_nt: TGTGCCAGCAGTTTAATGGTAGCGGTGAGCTCCTATAATTCACCCCTCCACTTT
cdr3_aa: CASSLMVAVSSYNSPLHF

clone_size: NA
d_call: TRBD1
j_call: TRBJ1-3
v_call: TRBV2
cdr3_nt: TGTGCCAGCCGTCAGGGGGCATCGGGAAACACCATATATTTT
cdr3_aa: CASRQGASGNTIYF